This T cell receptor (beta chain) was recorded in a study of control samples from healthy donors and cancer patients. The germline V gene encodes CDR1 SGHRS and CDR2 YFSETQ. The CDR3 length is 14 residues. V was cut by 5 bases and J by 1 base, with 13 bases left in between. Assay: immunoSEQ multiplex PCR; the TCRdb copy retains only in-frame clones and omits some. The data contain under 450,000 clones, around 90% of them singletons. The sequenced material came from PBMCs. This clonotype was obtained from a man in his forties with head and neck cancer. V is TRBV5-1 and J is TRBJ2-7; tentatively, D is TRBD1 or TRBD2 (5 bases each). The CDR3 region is CASRMGVISYEQYF. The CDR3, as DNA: TGCGCCAGCAGGATGGGGGTTATATCCTACGAGCAGTACTTC. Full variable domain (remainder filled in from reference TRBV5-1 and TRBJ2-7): KAGVTQTPRYLIKTRGQQVTLSCSPISGHRSVSWYQQTPGQGLQFLFEYFSETQRNKGNFPGRFSGRQFSNSRSEMNVSTLELGDSALYLCASRMGVISYEQYFGPGTRLTVT.